This TCR beta chain was found in a study of neoadjuvant anti-PD-1 for oral cavity cancer. The CDR3 consists of 14 residues. The germline V gene encodes CDR1 MNHEY and CDR2 SVGAGI. Trimming cost V 6 bases and J 0 bases, with 12 bases left between them. The time point is: after neoadjuvant nivolumab, at surgical resection. PBMCs were not maintained or expanded in culture before analysis. The method was immunoSEQ multiplex PCR; TCRdb's version includes in-frame clones alone and lacks a portion of them. The table has 35,000 to 50,000 clones, 77% seen once. The specimen was PBMCs, collected after nivolumab (anti-PD-1) treatment. V usage is TRBV6-5 and J usage is TRBJ2-7, with a tentative D call TRBD1 (5 bases). The clonotype was recovered from a person aged 35-79 years with oral cavity squamous cell carcinoma. For the CDR3, the DNA is TGTGCCAGCAGACGACAGTTCGACTCCTACGAGCAGTACTTC. This translates into CASRRQFDSYEQYF.